This is a list of T cell receptor beta chains from one sample in a study of blood T cell repertoires in COVID-19. Assay used: immunoSEQ multiplex PCR; TCRdb lists only in-frame clones, some missing. Among some 400,000 clones listed, 70% to 90% were seen once. The material sequenced was peripheral blood. All receptors derive from a woman aged 55-69 years with COVID-19, enrolled during active disease. Both conserved end residues are part of each CDR3. D genes are given only for firm matches. A row's size may be missing; if present it is once, few, many or a size class.

v_gene: TRBV6-5
d_gene: TRBD1
j_gene: TRBJ1-2
abundance: -
CDR3aa: CASSSRQGGGYTF
CDR3nt: TGTGCCAGCAGTTCCCGACAGGGCGGGGGCTACACCTTC

v_gene: TRBV7-2
d_gene: TRBD2
j_gene: TRBJ2-7
abundance: -
CDR3aa: CASSLAVASGGGEQYF
CDR3nt: TGTGCCAGCAGCTTAGCGGTGGCTAGCGGGGGGGGCGAGCAGTACTTC

v_gene: TRBV5-8
d_gene: TRBD1
j_gene: TRBJ1-2
abundance: -
CDR3aa: CASHRDRGNDYGYTF
CDR3nt: TGTGCCAGCCATCGGGACAGGGGGAATGACTATGGCTACACCTTC

v_gene: TRBV19
d_gene: TRBD1
j_gene: TRBJ2-3
abundance: -
CDR3aa: CASSRQGLTDTQYF
CDR3nt: TGTGCCAGTAGCCGACAGGGCCTAACAGATACGCAGTATTTT

v_gene: TRBV5-8
d_gene: -
j_gene: TRBJ1-2
abundance: -
CDR3aa: CASNGVVGLGYTF
CDR3nt: TGTGCCAGCAACGGGGTCGTTGGGCTCGGCTACACCTTC

v_gene: TRBV5-1
d_gene: TRBD1
j_gene: TRBJ2-7
abundance: -
CDR3aa: CASSARQGGSYEQYF
CDR3nt: TGCGCCAGCAGCGCCCGACAGGGGGGTTCCTACGAGCAGTACTTC

v_gene: TRBV29-1
d_gene: TRBD2
j_gene: TRBJ2-2
abundance: -
CDR3aa: CSVNSGANTGELFF
CDR3nt: TGCAGCGTGAATAGCGGGGCGAACACCGGGGAGCTGTTTTTT

v_gene: TRBV19
d_gene: -
j_gene: TRBJ1-5
abundance: -
CDR3aa: CASKRERVDQPQHF
CDR3nt: TGTGCCAGTAAGAGGGAGAGGGTGGACCAGCCCCAGCATTTT

v_gene: TRBV30
d_gene: -
j_gene: TRBJ2-2
abundance: -
CDR3aa: CAWSVGVNTGELFF
CDR3nt: TGTGCCTGGAGTGTAGGAGTGAACACCGGGGAGCTGTTTTTT

v_gene: TRBV6-5
d_gene: -
j_gene: TRBJ2-7
abundance: -
CDR3aa: CASSKTLNYEQYF
CDR3nt: TGTGCCAGCTCAAAGACATTAAACTACGAGCAGTACTTC

v_gene: TRBV10-1
d_gene: TRBD2
j_gene: TRBJ2-2
abundance: -
CDR3aa: CASRTSGDSGELFF
CDR3nt: TGCGCCTCCCGGACTAGCGGGGATTCCGGGGAGCTGTTTTTT

v_gene: TRBV7-3
d_gene: TRBD2
j_gene: TRBJ2-1
abundance: once
CDR3aa: CASASGAEQFF
CDR3nt: TGTGCCAGCGCTAGCGGGGCGGAGCAGTTCTTC

v_gene: TRBV18
d_gene: -
j_gene: TRBJ2-7
abundance: -
CDR3aa: CASSPNPGPIGGEQYF
CDR3nt: TGTGCCAGCTCACCAAATCCAGGGCCCATCGGGGGTGAGCAGTACTTC

v_gene: TRBV20-1
d_gene: -
j_gene: TRBJ1-1
abundance: once
CDR3aa: CSASLGRDTEAFF
CDR3nt: TGCAGTGCTAGTCTGGGGCGCGACACTGAAGCTTTCTTT

v_gene: TRBV29-1
d_gene: TRBD1
j_gene: TRBJ1-2
abundance: -
CDR3aa: CSARDSSSYGYTF
CDR3nt: TGCAGCGCCCGGGACAGCAGCTCCTATGGCTACACCTTC

v_gene: TRBV5-1
d_gene: TRBD1
j_gene: TRBJ2-3
abundance: -
CDR3aa: CASSTPQGRADTQYF
CDR3nt: TGCGCCAGCAGTACTCCACAGGGGCGGGCAGATACGCAGTATTTT

v_gene: TRBV7-3
d_gene: TRBD2
j_gene: TRBJ2-1
abundance: -
CDR3aa: CASSYGTSGGNEQFF
CDR3nt: TGTGCCAGCAGCTATGGGACTAGCGGGGGAAATGAGCAGTTCTTC

v_gene: TRBV7-9
d_gene: TRBD1
j_gene: TRBJ1-5
abundance: few
CDR3aa: CASSKGTEYQPQHF
CDR3nt: TGTGCCAGCAGCAAGGGGACAGAGTATCAGCCCCAGCATTTT

v_gene: TRBV19
d_gene: -
j_gene: TRBJ1-5
abundance: once
CDR3aa: CASSIPFRGHDQPQHF
CDR3nt: TGTGCCAGTAGTATCCCGTTCAGGGGTCATGATCAGCCCCAGCATTTT

v_gene: TRBV29-1
d_gene: -
j_gene: TRBJ2-5
abundance: -
CDR3aa: CSVDEASPGIGTQYF
CDR3nt: TGCAGCGTTGATGAGGCCAGCCCGGGGATTGGGACCCAGTACTTC

v_gene: TRBV7-3
d_gene: -
j_gene: TRBJ2-3
abundance: -
CDR3aa: CASSLSGGLADTQYF
CDR3nt: TGTGCCAGCAGTCTCTCCGGGGGGCTGGCAGATACGCAGTATTTT

v_gene: TRBV15
d_gene: TRBD1
j_gene: TRBJ1-2
abundance: -
CDR3aa: CATSTGTGASNYGYTF
CDR3nt: TGTGCCACCAGCACCGGGACAGGGGCAAGTAACTATGGCTACACCTTC

v_gene: TRBV19
d_gene: TRBD2
j_gene: TRBJ2-1
abundance: -
CDR3aa: CASSSLWTSGGINEQFF
CDR3nt: TGTGCCAGTAGTTCCCTTTGGACTAGCGGGGGGATTAATGAGCAGTTCTTC

v_gene: TRBV19
d_gene: -
j_gene: TRBJ2-3
abundance: -
CDR3aa: CASRRTGSTDTQYF
CDR3nt: TGTGCCAGCAGGCGGACGGGAAGCACAGATACGCAGTATTTT

v_gene: TRBV2
d_gene: -
j_gene: TRBJ1-1
abundance: -
CDR3aa: CASRRDSNTEAFF
CDR3nt: TGTGCCAGCAGACGCGACAGTAACACTGAAGCTTTCTTT

v_gene: TRBV5-4
d_gene: TRBD1
j_gene: TRBJ1-2
abundance: -
CDR3aa: CASSPRTGKGVGYTF
CDR3nt: TGTGCCAGCAGCCCCCGGACAGGGAAGGGTGTAGGCTACACCTTC

v_gene: TRBV6-5
d_gene: TRBD1
j_gene: TRBJ2-7
abundance: once
CDR3aa: CASSYEGQPYF
CDR3nt: TGTGCCAGCAGTTACGAGGGACAGCCGTACTTC

v_gene: TRBV5-6
d_gene: TRBD1
j_gene: TRBJ1-3
abundance: once
CDR3aa: CASSPDRGLRLGNTIYF
CDR3nt: TGTGCCAGCAGCCCGGACAGGGGACTGCGTCTTGGAAACACCATATATTTT

v_gene: TRBV25-1
d_gene: -
j_gene: TRBJ2-7
abundance: -
CDR3aa: CASSDISGNEQYF
CDR3nt: TGTGCCAGCAGTGATATATCCGGGAACGAGCAGTACTTC

v_gene: TRBV18
d_gene: -
j_gene: TRBJ1-1
abundance: -
CDR3aa: CASASTVTNTEAFF
CDR3nt: TGTGCCAGCGCTAGTACGGTCACTAACACTGAAGCTTTCTTT

v_gene: TRBV14
d_gene: TRBD1
j_gene: TRBJ2-2
abundance: -
CDR3aa: CASSPLLGQGNTGELFF
CDR3nt: TGTGCCAGCAGCCCTTTACTCGGACAGGGCAACACCGGGGAGCTGTTTTTT

v_gene: TRBV18
d_gene: TRBD1
j_gene: TRBJ2-7
abundance: -
CDR3aa: CASSTWTGGNEQYF
CDR3nt: TGTGCCAGCTCAACCTGGACAGGCGGCAACGAGCAGTACTTC

v_gene: TRBV6-6
d_gene: TRBD1
j_gene: TRBJ2-7
abundance: -
CDR3aa: CASTRQGFYEQYF
CDR3nt: TGTGCCAGCACCAGACAGGGATTCTACGAGCAGTACTTC

v_gene: TRBV18
d_gene: TRBD1
j_gene: TRBJ1-2
abundance: -
CDR3aa: CASSPTPGQAAENYGYTF
CDR3nt: TGTGCCAGCTCACCTACCCCGGGACAGGCTGCAGAGAATTATGGCTACACCTTC

v_gene: TRBV5-6
d_gene: -
j_gene: TRBJ1-2
abundance: -
CDR3aa: CASSLRGAYGYGYTF
CDR3nt: TGTGCCAGCAGCTTGCGGGGGGCGTACGGCTATGGCTACACCTTC

v_gene: TRBV29-1
d_gene: TRBD1
j_gene: TRBJ2-1
abundance: once
CDR3aa: CSDRGQGVDEQFF
CDR3nt: TGCAGCGACCGGGGACAGGGGGTCGATGAGCAGTTCTTC

v_gene: TRBV5-1
d_gene: TRBD1
j_gene: TRBJ1-6
abundance: -
CDR3aa: CASSREGQGNNSPLHF
CDR3nt: TGCGCCAGCAGTCGTGAGGGACAGGGGAATAATTCACCCCTCCACTTT

v_gene: TRBV11-2
d_gene: TRBD1
j_gene: TRBJ1-6
abundance: -
CDR3aa: CASSSHWTGGLSGSPLHF
CDR3nt: TGTGCCAGCAGCTCTCACTGGACAGGGGGCTTGTCCGGTTCACCCCTCCACTTT

v_gene: TRBV19
d_gene: TRBD1
j_gene: TRBJ1-2
abundance: -
CDR3aa: CASSQGAKAYTF
CDR3nt: TGTGCCAGTAGCCAGGGGGCGAAGGCCTACACCTTC

v_gene: TRBV27
d_gene: -
j_gene: TRBJ1-4
abundance: -
CDR3aa: CASRDKTTNEKLFF
CDR3nt: TGTGCCAGCAGAGACAAGACAACTAATGAAAAACTGTTTTTT